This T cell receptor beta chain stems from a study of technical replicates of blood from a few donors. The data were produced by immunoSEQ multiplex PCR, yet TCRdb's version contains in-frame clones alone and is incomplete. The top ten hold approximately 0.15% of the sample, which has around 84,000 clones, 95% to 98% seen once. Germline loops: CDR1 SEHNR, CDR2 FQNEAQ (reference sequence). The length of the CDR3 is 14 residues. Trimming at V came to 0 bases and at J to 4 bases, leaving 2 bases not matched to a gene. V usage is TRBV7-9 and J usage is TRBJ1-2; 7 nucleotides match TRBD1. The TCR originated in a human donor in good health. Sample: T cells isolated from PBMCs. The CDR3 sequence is CASSLAGDSYGYTF. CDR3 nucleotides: TGTGCCAGCAGCTTAGCAGGGGACAGCTATGGCTACACCTTC. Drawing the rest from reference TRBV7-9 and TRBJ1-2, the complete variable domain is DTGVSQNPRHKITKRGQNVTFRCDPISEHNRLYWYRQTLGQGPEFLTYFQNEAQLEKSRLLSDRFSAERPKGSFSTLEIQRTEQGDSAMYLCASSLAGDSYGYTFGSGTRLTVV.